This T cell receptor beta chain was profiled in a study of blood T cell repertoires in COVID-19. Overall study: T cells, B-cell-depleted T cells, or PBMCs provided the cDNA or gDNA that served as material.

CDR3 size: 14 residues. Germline V lookup: CDR1 SQVTM, CDR2 ANQGSEA. Original analysis: Reference gene primers were amplified, and this amplification served to estimate nucleated cell counts. Clones were read by immunoSEQ multiplex PCR, and TCRdb kept only the in-frame ones, dropping some. From that table come the V and J calls and clone size; the DNA was used to work out D and trimming. The sample shows about 160,000 clones, 82% of them seen only once. Self-reported history from a screening survey and questionnaire set each donor's cohort. The V and J genes are TRBV29-1 and TRBJ2-5; 9 bases map to TRBD1. This TCR was recovered from a man in his sixties who had recovered from COVID-19. Material for sequencing was PBMCs or T cells enriched from blood (not recorded which). DNA of the CDR3: TGCTCCTACAGGGGGCGTTGGCCGGGAGAGACCCAGTACTTC. It yields the protein CSYRGRWPGETQYF.